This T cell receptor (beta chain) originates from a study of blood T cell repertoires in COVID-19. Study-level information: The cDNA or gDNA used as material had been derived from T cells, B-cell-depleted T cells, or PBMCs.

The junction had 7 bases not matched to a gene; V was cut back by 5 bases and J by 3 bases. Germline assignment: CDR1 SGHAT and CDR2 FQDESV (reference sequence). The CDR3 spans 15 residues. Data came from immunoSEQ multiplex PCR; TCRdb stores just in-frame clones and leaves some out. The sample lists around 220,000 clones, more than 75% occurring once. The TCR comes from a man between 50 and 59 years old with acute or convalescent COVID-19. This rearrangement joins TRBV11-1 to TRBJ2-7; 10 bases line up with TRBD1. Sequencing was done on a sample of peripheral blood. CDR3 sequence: CASSKPGTGDYEQYF. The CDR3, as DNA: TGTGCCAGCAGCAAACCCGGGACAGGGGACTACGAGCAGTACTTC.